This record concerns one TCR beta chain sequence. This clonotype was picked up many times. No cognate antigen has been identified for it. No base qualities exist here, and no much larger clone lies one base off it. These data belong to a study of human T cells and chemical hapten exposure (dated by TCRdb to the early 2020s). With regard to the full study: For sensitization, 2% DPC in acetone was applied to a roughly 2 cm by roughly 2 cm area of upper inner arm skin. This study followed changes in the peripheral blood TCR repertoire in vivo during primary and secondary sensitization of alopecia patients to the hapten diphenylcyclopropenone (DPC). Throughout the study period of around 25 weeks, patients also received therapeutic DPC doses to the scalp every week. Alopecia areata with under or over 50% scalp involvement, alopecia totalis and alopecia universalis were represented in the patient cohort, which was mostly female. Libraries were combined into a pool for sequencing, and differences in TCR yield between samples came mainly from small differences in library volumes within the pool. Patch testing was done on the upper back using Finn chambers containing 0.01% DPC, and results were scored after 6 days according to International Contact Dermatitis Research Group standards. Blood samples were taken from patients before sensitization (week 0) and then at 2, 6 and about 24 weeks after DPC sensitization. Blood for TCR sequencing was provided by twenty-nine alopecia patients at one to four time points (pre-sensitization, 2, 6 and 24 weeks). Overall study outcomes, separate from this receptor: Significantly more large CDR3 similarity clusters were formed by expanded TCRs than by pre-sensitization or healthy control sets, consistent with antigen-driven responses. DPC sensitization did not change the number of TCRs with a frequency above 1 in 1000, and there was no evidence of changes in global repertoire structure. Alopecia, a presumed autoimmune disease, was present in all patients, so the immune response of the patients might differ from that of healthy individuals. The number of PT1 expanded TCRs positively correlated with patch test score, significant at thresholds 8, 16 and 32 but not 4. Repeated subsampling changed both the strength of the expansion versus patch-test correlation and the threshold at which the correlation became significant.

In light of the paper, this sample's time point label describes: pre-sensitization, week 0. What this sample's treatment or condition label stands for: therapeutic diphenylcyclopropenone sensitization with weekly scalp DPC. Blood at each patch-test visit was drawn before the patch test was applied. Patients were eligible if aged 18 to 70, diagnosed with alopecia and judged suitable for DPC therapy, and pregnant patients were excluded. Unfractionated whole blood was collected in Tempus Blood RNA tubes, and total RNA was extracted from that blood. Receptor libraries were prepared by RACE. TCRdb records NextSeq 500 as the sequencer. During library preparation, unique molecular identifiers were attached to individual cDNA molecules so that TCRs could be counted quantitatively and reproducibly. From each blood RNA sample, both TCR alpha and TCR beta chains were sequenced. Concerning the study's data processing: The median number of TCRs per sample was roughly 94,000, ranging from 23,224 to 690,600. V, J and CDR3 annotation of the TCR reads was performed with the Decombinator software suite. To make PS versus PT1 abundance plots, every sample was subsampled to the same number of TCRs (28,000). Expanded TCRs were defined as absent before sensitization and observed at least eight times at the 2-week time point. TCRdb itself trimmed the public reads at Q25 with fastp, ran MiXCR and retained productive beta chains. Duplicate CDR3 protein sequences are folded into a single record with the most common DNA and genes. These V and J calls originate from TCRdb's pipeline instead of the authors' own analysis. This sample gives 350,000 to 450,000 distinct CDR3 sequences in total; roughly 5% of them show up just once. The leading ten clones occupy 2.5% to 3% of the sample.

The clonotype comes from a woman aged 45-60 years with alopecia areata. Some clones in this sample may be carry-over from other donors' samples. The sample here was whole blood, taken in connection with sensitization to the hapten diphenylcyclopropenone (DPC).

DNA sequence: TGTGCCAGCGGGGGGACCCCAGGGATCACTGAAGCTTTCTTT. The resulting protein is CASGGTPGITEAFF. The chain uses TRBV11-2 and TRBJ1-1; matching of 5 bases hints at TRBD1 as the D gene. CDR1 and CDR2 were assigned from the germline V gene as SGHAT and FQNNGV. V is reduced by 8 bases and J by 4 bases, leaving a spacing of 17 bases between them. Spanning cysteine to phenylalanine, the CDR3 consists of 14 amino acids. Solely the CDR3 DNA is kept, with 42 bases framed from the first base.